This entry describes one T cell receptor (beta chain). Germline V lookup: CDR1 GTSNPN, CDR2 SVGIG (reference sequence). The CDR3 consists of 11 residues. V shed 3 bases and J shed 4 bases, with 6 bases lying between them. This entry is derived from a study of cytomegalovirus exposure and HLA in healthy donors. The PCR was carried out with 60 Vbeta primers and 13 Jbeta primers. Data came from immunoSEQ multiplex PCR; TCRdb stores just in-frame clones and leaves some out. The sample holds 75,000 to 90,000 clones, over 75% seen once. The receptor was derived from a human donor in good health. The V call is TRBV30, the J call TRBJ1-2; D is unresolved. The sequenced material came from PBMCs. The CDR3 here is CAWSLLYGYTF. The CDR3 bases are TGTGCCTGGAGCCTCCTCTATGGCTACACCTTC. Supplemented by reference TRBV30 and TRBJ1-2, the full variable domain reads SQTIHQWPATLVQPVGSPLSLECTVEGTSNPNLYWYRQAAGRGLQLLFYSVGIGQISSEVPQNLSASRPQDRQFILSSKKLLLSDSGFYLCAWSLLYGYTFGSGTRLTVV.